This TCR beta chain was recorded in a study of radiotherapy plus CTLA-4 blockade in lung cancer. Study-level results: Clones of tumor-derived TCRs expanded in blood after radiotherapy plus ipilimumab.

This clone has just a few counts. Its antigen is not known. Per germline, CDR1 MNHNY and CDR2 SVGAGI (reference sequence). The CDR3 extends over 12 amino acids. V was clipped by 5 bases and J by 5 bases, with 9 bases between them. Patients with chemo-refractory metastatic non-small-cell lung cancer received focal radiation plus CTLA-4 blockade with ipilimumab. Some clones are missing from TCRdb's copy, which holds only in-frame ones; the method was immunoSEQ multiplex PCR. Of about 45,000 clones listed, 55% to 80% were seen once; the top ten hold 3.5%. The TCR was taken from a human donor with non-small cell lung cancer who had a complete response to radiotherapy plus ipilimumab. Sequenced here: peripheral blood, sampled from a patient treated with radiotherapy plus ipilimumab. The rearrangement joins TRBV6-6 to TRBJ1-1; D is possibly TRBD1 (5 bases). The DNA of the CDR3 is TGTGCCAGCAGTCCTGGGGGGACTGAAGCTTTCTTT. Translation gives CASSPGGTEAFF.